This is a list of T cell receptor beta chains from one sample in a study of long-term antiretroviral therapy in people with HIV. TCRdb's table, derived via immunoSEQ multiplex PCR, lists solely in-frame clones and lacks some. The profile covers about 17,000 clones, with around 79% appearing a single time and less than 10% taken by the ten largest. Here the sequenced sample was unsorted PBMCs, taken at the start of antiretroviral therapy. The source is a man aged 25-45 years with HIV. Each CDR3 is given with its conserved first and last residue. Fields, in order: V gene, D gene, clone size, J gene, CDR3 DNA, CDR3 protein. A D gene is named only where the DNA matches it firmly. A row's size may be missing; if present it is once, few, many or a size class.

v_gene: TRBV28
d_gene: TRBD1
abundance: .
j_gene: TRBJ1-4
CDR3nt: TGTGCCAGCAGTTCCGGGACAGGGCCTAATGAAAAACTGTTTTTT
CDR3aa: CASSSGTGPNEKLFF

v_gene: TRBV5-1
d_gene: TRBD1
abundance: once
j_gene: TRBJ2-3
CDR3nt: TGCGCCAGCAGCTTGGACTTTGACAGGGCGACCAGCACAGATACGCAGTATTTT
CDR3aa: CASSLDFDRATSTDTQYF

v_gene: TRBV4-1
d_gene: TRBD1
abundance: once
j_gene: TRBJ1-2
CDR3nt: TGCGCCAGCAGCCACGGAGCCGGGACAGGGGAAGCTAACTATGGCTACACCTTC
CDR3aa: CASSHGAGTGEANYGYTF

v_gene: TRBV4-1
d_gene: .
abundance: .
j_gene: TRBJ2-2
CDR3nt: TGCGCCAGCAGCCAACCCAGGGACCGGGAGCTGTTTTTT
CDR3aa: CASSQPRDRELFF

v_gene: TRBV28
d_gene: TRBD2
abundance: .
j_gene: TRBJ2-1
CDR3nt: TGTGCCAGCAGTCTAGCGGGACCTTACAATGAGCAGTTCTTC
CDR3aa: CASSLAGPYNEQFF

v_gene: TRBV7-9
d_gene: .
abundance: .
j_gene: TRBJ2-1
CDR3nt: TGTGCCAGCAGCCCAGTTCGGTTAGAAATTTACAATGAGCAGTTCTTC
CDR3aa: CASSPVRLEIYNEQFF

v_gene: TRBV28
d_gene: .
abundance: .
j_gene: TRBJ1-3
CDR3nt: TGTGCCAGCACGTCGGTGCTTGGAAACACCATATATTTT
CDR3aa: CASTSVLGNTIYF

v_gene: TRBV4-1
d_gene: .
abundance: .
j_gene: TRBJ1-5
CDR3nt: TGCGCCAGCAGCCGGGTTAGCAATCAGCCCCAGCATTTT
CDR3aa: CASSRVSNQPQHF

v_gene: TRBV27
d_gene: .
abundance: .
j_gene: TRBJ1-4
CDR3nt: TGTGCCAGCAGTACTCGACAGGATCTTAATGAAAAACTGTTTTTT
CDR3aa: CASSTRQDLNEKLFF

v_gene: TRBV10-2
d_gene: .
abundance: .
j_gene: TRBJ2-3
CDR3nt: TGCGCCAGCAGTGAGTGGGGGGCTAGCACAGATACGCAGTATTTT
CDR3aa: CASSEWGASTDTQYF

v_gene: TRBV7-9
d_gene: TRBD1
abundance: .
j_gene: TRBJ2-3
CDR3nt: TGTGCCAGACAGGGCGGGACAGGGTCAGATACGCAGTATTTT
CDR3aa: CARQGGTGSDTQYF

v_gene: TRBV7-2
d_gene: .
abundance: .
j_gene: TRBJ1-6
CDR3nt: TGTGCCAGCAACGCGGGCCTAAGCCATTCACCCCTCCACTTT
CDR3aa: CASNAGLSHSPLHF

v_gene: TRBV5-8
d_gene: TRBD1
abundance: medium-sized
j_gene: TRBJ1-5
CDR3nt: TGTGCCAGCAGCTTAACAGGGGGCAACCAGCCCCAGCATTTT
CDR3aa: CASSLTGGNQPQHF

v_gene: TRBV6-6
d_gene: TRBD2
abundance: .
j_gene: TRBJ2-1
CDR3nt: TGTGCCAGCAGTGTAGCGGGAGGGCCCAATGAGCAGTTCTTC
CDR3aa: CASSVAGGPNEQFF

v_gene: TRBV2
d_gene: .
abundance: few
j_gene: TRBJ1-3
CDR3nt: TGTGCCAGCAGGGTCATTGGAAACACCATATATTTT
CDR3aa: CASRVIGNTIYF

v_gene: TRBV7-2
d_gene: TRBD1
abundance: .
j_gene: TRBJ2-2
CDR3nt: TGTGCCAGCAGGTACCGGGACAGGGTGAACACCGGGGAGCTGTTTTTT
CDR3aa: CASRYRDRVNTGELFF

v_gene: TRBV7-9
d_gene: TRBD1
abundance: .
j_gene: TRBJ2-5
CDR3nt: TGTGCCAGCATGGGACAGCAAGAGACCCAGTACTTC
CDR3aa: CASMGQQETQYF

v_gene: TRBV4-3
d_gene: TRBD2
abundance: .
j_gene: TRBJ2-3
CDR3nt: TGCGCCAGCAGCCAAGGAACCCGGCGGACTAGCGGTACAGATACGCAGTATTTT
CDR3aa: CASSQGTRRTSGTDTQYF

v_gene: TRBV19
d_gene: TRBD1
abundance: .
j_gene: TRBJ2-1
CDR3nt: TGTGCCAGTAGTATAGTACGGGACAGGGAGCAGTTCTTC
CDR3aa: CASSIVRDREQFF

v_gene: TRBV7-9
d_gene: .
abundance: .
j_gene: TRBJ2-7
CDR3nt: TGTGCCAGCGGAGAAGGCGAGCAGTACTTC
CDR3aa: CASGEGEQYF

v_gene: TRBV7-2
d_gene: TRBD1
abundance: .
j_gene: TRBJ1-2
CDR3nt: TGTGCCAGCAGCCAAGGGACAGGGGGCATCTATGGCTACACCTTC
CDR3aa: CASSQGTGGIYGYTF

v_gene: TRBV6-5
d_gene: .
abundance: .
j_gene: TRBJ2-7
CDR3nt: TGTGCCAGCAGCCAAACCTACGAGCAGTACTTC
CDR3aa: CASSQTYEQYF

v_gene: TRBV10-1
d_gene: TRBD2
abundance: .
j_gene: TRBJ2-1
CDR3nt: TGCGCCAGCAGTGAACGACTAGCGGGTAACTACAATGAGCAGTTCTTC
CDR3aa: CASSERLAGNYNEQFF

v_gene: TRBV5-6
d_gene: TRBD1
abundance: .
j_gene: TRBJ1-1
CDR3nt: TGTGCCAGCAGCCTGGACAGGCTCATGAACACTGAAGCTTTCTTT
CDR3aa: CASSLDRLMNTEAFF

v_gene: TRBV5-4
d_gene: TRBD2
abundance: .
j_gene: TRBJ2-5
CDR3nt: TGTGCCAGCAGCTTCCGACTAGCGGGGGACCAAGAGACCCAGTACTTC
CDR3aa: CASSFRLAGDQETQYF

v_gene: TRBV19
d_gene: .
abundance: .
j_gene: TRBJ2-1
CDR3nt: TGTGCCAGTAGTATAGTATCCGGCAGGCACTCCTACAATGAGCAGTTCTTC
CDR3aa: CASSIVSGRHSYNEQFF

v_gene: TRBV5-4
d_gene: .
abundance: .
j_gene: TRBJ1-1
CDR3nt: TGTGCCAGCGGGAAAGGCGGAGTGAACACTGAAGCTTTCTTT
CDR3aa: CASGKGGVNTEAFF

v_gene: TRBV29-1
d_gene: .
abundance: once
j_gene: TRBJ1-1
CDR3nt: TGCAGCGTAGCAGGGGTGGGCACTGAAGCTTTCTTT
CDR3aa: CSVAGVGTEAFF

v_gene: TRBV5-1
d_gene: .
abundance: .
j_gene: TRBJ2-5
CDR3nt: TGCGCCAGCAGCTTGGAGGGGCGGCGGGGCTTGGGGGAGACCCAGTACTTC
CDR3aa: CASSLEGRRGLGETQYF

v_gene: TRBV27
d_gene: .
abundance: .
j_gene: TRBJ1-5
CDR3nt: TGTCCCCATGGCAATCAGCCCCAGCATTTT
CDR3aa: CPHGNQPQHF

v_gene: TRBV5-1
d_gene: .
abundance: .
j_gene: TRBJ2-7
CDR3nt: TGCGCCAGCAGCTTGGGTTCCATGTCCTACGAGCAGTACTTC
CDR3aa: CASSLGSMSYEQYF

v_gene: TRBV6-1
d_gene: .
abundance: .
j_gene: TRBJ1-2
CDR3nt: TGTGCCAGCAGTGAATCGACAGTTAACTATGGCTACACCTTC
CDR3aa: CASSESTVNYGYTF

v_gene: TRBV5-1
d_gene: TRBD2
abundance: .
j_gene: TRBJ2-2
CDR3nt: TGCGCCAGCAGCTTGGCTAGGATGACTAGCGGGGGACACCGGGAGCTGTTTTTT
CDR3aa: CASSLARMTSGGHRELFF

v_gene: TRBV6-5
d_gene: .
abundance: .
j_gene: TRBJ1-5
CDR3nt: TGTGCCAGCAACTCCCGGGACACAAATCAGCCCCAGCATTTT
CDR3aa: CASNSRDTNQPQHF

v_gene: TRBV11-2
d_gene: .
abundance: .
j_gene: TRBJ1-3
CDR3nt: TGTGCCAGCAGCTTACAGGGTTCCGGAAACACCATATATTTT
CDR3aa: CASSLQGSGNTIYF

v_gene: TRBV13
d_gene: .
abundance: .
j_gene: TRBJ1-6
CDR3nt: TGTGCCAGCAGCTTGGTGGGGGAGCTTAATGAAGTAACCTATAATTCACCCCTCCACTTT
CDR3aa: CASSLVGELNEVTYNSPLHF

v_gene: TRBV5-6
d_gene: .
abundance: .
j_gene: TRBJ1-3
CDR3nt: TGTGCCAGCAGCTTCTTCAGGCCTGAAGGAAACACCATATATTTT
CDR3aa: CASSFFRPEGNTIYF

v_gene: TRBV27
d_gene: .
abundance: .
j_gene: TRBJ1-6
CDR3nt: TGTGCCAGTTCCTTTGCGGGAGATAATTCACCCCTCCACTTT
CDR3aa: CASSFAGDNSPLHF

v_gene: TRBV27
d_gene: TRBD1
abundance: .
j_gene: TRBJ2-7
CDR3nt: TGTGCCAGCAGTTCACAAGGGACAGGGGTGAATAAGCAGTACTTC
CDR3aa: CASSSQGTGVNKQYF

v_gene: TRBV19
d_gene: TRBD1
abundance: .
j_gene: TRBJ1-5
CDR3nt: TGTGCCAGTAGTATGGACAGGGAAAGCAATCAGCCCCAGCATTTT
CDR3aa: CASSMDRESNQPQHF

v_gene: TRBV28
d_gene: .
abundance: few
j_gene: TRBJ1-3
CDR3nt: TGTGCCAGCAGTTTAACTACAGGAGGGAACACCATATATTTT
CDR3aa: CASSLTTGGNTIYF

v_gene: TRBV28
d_gene: .
abundance: .
j_gene: TRBJ1-5
CDR3nt: TGTGCCAGCCCAAAGAGCAGGGGCAATCAGCCCCAGCATTTT
CDR3aa: CASPKSRGNQPQHF

v_gene: TRBV19
d_gene: TRBD1
abundance: .
j_gene: TRBJ1-1
CDR3nt: TGTGCCAGTAGTACCAGGGGGCAGAGGACTGAAGCTTTCTTT
CDR3aa: CASSTRGQRTEAFF

v_gene: TRBV28
d_gene: .
abundance: .
j_gene: TRBJ1-6
CDR3nt: TGTGCCAGCAGTTTATGGAGGGTAGGTTCACCCCTCCACTTT
CDR3aa: CASSLWRVGSPLHF

v_gene: TRBV29-1
d_gene: .
abundance: .
j_gene: TRBJ1-2
CDR3nt: TGCAGCGTTGTAGCCAACTATGGCTACACCTTC
CDR3aa: CSVVANYGYTF

v_gene: TRBV5-6
d_gene: TRBD2
abundance: .
j_gene: TRBJ2-1
CDR3nt: TGTGCCAGCAGCTTTACTAGCGGGAAAGGGGGTGAGCAGTTCTTC
CDR3aa: CASSFTSGKGGEQFF